The 28 T cell receptor beta chains given below trace back to one sample, sequenced in a study of shared clonotypes between healthy human individuals. Selected positively for CCR7 and CD45RO-negative, naive CD8 cells excluded terminally differentiated effector memory CD45RA+ cells. Sequencing was performed with immunoSEQ multiplex PCR; in TCRdb, only in-frame clones are kept and a portion is missing. The profile shows nearly 2 million clones, about 95% of them singletons. The sample consisted of naive CD8+ T cells sorted from blood. The receptors were sampled from a man younger than 35 in good health.

This clone was picked up one time. The chain employs TRBV27 and TRBJ2-2, with D perhaps TRBD1 or TRBD2 (6 bases each). Trimming removed 6 bases from V and 6 bases from J, with 14 bases in between. Per germline, CDR1 MNHEY and CDR2 SMNVEV (reference sequence). The CDR3 spans 14 residues. CDR3 sequence (DNA): TGTGCCAGCAGGCAGATTGGGGGGCCCGGGGAGCTGTTTTTT. Protein sequence: CASRQIGGPGELFF.

Only one count was recorded for this clone. This rearrangement joins TRBV13 to TRBJ1-2, with D possibly matching TRBD1 (6 bases). V lost 5 bases and J lost 2, with 15 bases in between. Germline CDR1 PRHDT, CDR2 FYEKMQ (reference sequence). The CDR3 is 15 amino acids. The chain's CDR3 is CASSSGTNWNYGYTF. The CDR3 bases are TGTGCCAGCAGCAGCGGGACAAATTGGAACTATGGCTACACCTTC.

This chain links TRBV19 with TRBJ2-5; D gene uncertain. Germline loops: CDR1 LNHDA, CDR2 SQIVND (reference sequence). The CDR3 runs to 9 residues. V was clipped by 10 bases and J by 1 base, with 1 base between them. The CDR3 spells CATQETQYF. DNA for the CDR3: TGTGCCACCCAAGAGACCCAGTACTTC.

This clone was observed a few times. Other DNA sequences of this sample code for an identical CDR3. V gene TRBV4-1 combines with J gene TRBJ2-5; 14 bases agree with TRBD2. J gave up 5 bases and V 5 bases, and 7 bases lay outside the gene matches. The CDR3 is 16 amino acids. Germline V gene data show CDR1 as MGHRA and CDR2 as YSYEKL. The CDR3 spells CASSFRLAGGPETQYF. CDR3 coding DNA: TGCGCCAGCAGCTTTAGACTAGCGGGAGGGCCGGAGACCCAGTACTTC.

To note about this clone: Other DNA variants within this sample encode the same CDR3. The chain joins TRBV28 to TRBJ2-7; the match to TRBD1 covers 8 bases. The CDR3 runs to 13 residues. The V gene's germline CDR1 is MDHEN and CDR2 SYDVKM. Losses at the gene ends were 6 bases for V and 2 bases for J; bases not matched to a gene: 3. The CDR3 sequence is CASSPGGAYEQYF. The CDR3 bases are TGTGCCAGCAGCCCAGGGGGCGCCTACGAGCAGTACTTC.

The J gene is TRBJ2-7, the V gene TRBV7-9; tentatively, D is TRBD2 (7 bases). V shed 5 bases and J shed 0 bases, with 17 bases lying between them. The CDR3 runs 16 residues. Looked up from germline, CDR1 is SEHNR and CDR2 is FQNEAQ (reference sequence). As DNA, the CDR3 is TGTGCCAGCAGCCAGCCGGGGGGCGCGGGCTCCTACGAGCAGTACTTC. Translated: CASSQPGGAGSYEQYF.

This rearrangement joins TRBV9 to TRBJ1-1; D is possibly TRBD1 (5 bases). Trimming pared 4 bases from V and 4 bases from J, leaving 17 bases between. Germline CDR1 SGDLS, CDR2 YYNGEE. The CDR3 loop spans 15 amino acids. Written as DNA, the CDR3 is TGTGCCAGCAGCCCGCATGCAGGGTTGAGCACTGAAGCTTTCTTT. This codes for CASSPHAGLSTEAFF.

V and J are TRBV7-2 and TRBJ2-7; 8 bases line up with TRBD2. Germline CDR1 and CDR2: SGHTA and FQGNSA. V was clipped by 1 base and J by 2 bases; unmatched bases: 1. The CDR3 is 14 amino acids. The CDR3 DNA reads TGTGCCAGCAGCTTAGTGACTAGCGCCTACGAGCAGTACTTC. It encodes CASSLVTSAYEQYF.

This chain connects TRBV7-9 to TRBJ2-3; 7 bases match TRBD2. CDR1 is SEHNR and CDR2 is FQNEAQ in the germline V gene (reference sequence). The CDR3 has 17 amino acids. Losses at the gene ends were 5 bases for V and 0 bases for J; bases not matched to a gene: 11. The CDR3 spells CASSTSIAGPSTDTQYF. CDR3 coding DNA: TGTGCCAGCAGCACGTCCATAGCGGGCCCAAGCACAGATACGCAGTATTTT.

This sequence joins TRBV13 and TRBJ2-1, with D hard to call. Per the germline V gene, CDR1 is PRHDT and CDR2 is FYEKMQ (reference sequence). The CDR3 extends over 16 amino acids. V gave up 4 bases and J gave up 8 bases, with 21 bases separating them. The CDR3 protein is CASSSYPPQPLHEQFF. The CDR3 region has the DNA TGTGCCAGCAGCTCGTACCCGCCCCAGCCTCTCCATGAGCAGTTCTTC.

The V call is TRBV7-9, the J call TRBJ2-3, with D possibly called TRBD1 or TRBD2 (6 bases each). The V end was cut by 1 base, the J end by 4 bases, with 9 bases between. This CDR3 has 14 amino acids. Germline values: CDR1 SEHNR, CDR2 FQNEAQ (reference sequence). The CDR3 protein is CASSLGGAADTQYF. Written as DNA, the CDR3 is TGTGCCAGCAGCTTAGGGGGGGCTGCAGATACGCAGTATTTT.

This chain uses TRBV9 with TRBJ1-2; D is perhaps TRBD1 (5 bases). The length of the CDR3 is 15 residues. Germline values: CDR1 SGDLS, CDR2 YYNGEE. The germline V and J ends were trimmed by 3 bases and 5 bases, with 17 bases remaining between them. The CDR3 bases are TGTGCCAGCAGCGCCCAATCCGGGACGGCTTATGGCTACACCTTC. It encodes CASSAQSGTAYGYTF.

The chain links TRBV7-9 to TRBJ2-3; 13 bases match TRBD2. This CDR3 has 16 residues. Trimming at V came to 3 bases and at J to 2 bases, leaving 2 bases not matched to a gene. CDR1 and CDR2 (germline): SEHNR, FQNEAQ (reference sequence). As DNA, the CDR3 is TGTGCCAGCAGCTTGACTAGCGGGGGGATCACAGATACGCAGTATTTT. This sequence encodes CASSLTSGGITDTQYF.

This clone has only a few counts. Other DNA sequences in this sample translate to the same CDR3. V gene TRBV13 combines with J gene TRBJ2-2, with 8 bases lining up with TRBD2. Trimming took 0 bases from V and 1 from J; bases not matched to a gene: 1. Germline assignment: CDR1 PRHDT and CDR2 FYEKMQ (reference sequence). The CDR3 sequence is 16 residues long. In DNA, the CDR3 is TGTGCCAGCAGCTTAGGCCTAGCGGGGAACACCGGGGAGCTGTTTTTT. This translates into CASSLGLAGNTGELFF. Full variable domain (missing parts from reference TRBV13 and TRBJ2-2): AAGVIQSPRHLIKEKRETATLKCYPIPRHDTVYWYQQGPGQDPQFLISFYEKMQSDKGSIPDRFSAQQFSDYHSELNMSSLELGDSALYFCASSLGLAGNTGELFFGEGSRLTVL.

The V and J genes are TRBV19 and TRBJ2-7; 9 bases fit TRBD2. With V trimmed by 5 bases and J by 2 bases, 7 bases remained unmatched. CDR3 length: 15 residues. CDR1 and CDR2 (germline): LNHDA, SQIVND (reference sequence). CDR3 loop: CASSGSGGSAYEQYF. The CDR3 nucleotides are TGTGCCAGTAGTGGTAGCGGGGGCTCAGCCTACGAGCAGTACTTC.

This chain links TRBV6-6 with TRBJ2-5; TRBD1 matches at 7 bases. Germline V gene data show CDR1 as MNHNY and CDR2 as SVGAGI (reference sequence). The CDR3 has 16 residues. V lost 2 bases, J lost 3 bases, and 9 bases stayed unmatched. CDR3 in DNA: TGTGCCAGCAGTTACGCCGAAGGGGGCCTAAAAGAGACCCAGTACTTC. Encoded protein: CASSYAEGGLKETQYF.

J is TRBJ2-7 and V is TRBV30, with 7 positions matching TRBD1. Per germline, CDR1 GTSNPN and CDR2 SVGIG (reference sequence). The CDR3 has 14 residues. V shed 0 bases, J shed 2 bases, and the junction held 4 bases outside the gene matches. CDR3 residues: CAWSVYRGPYEQYF. In DNA, the CDR3 is TGTGCCTGGAGTGTGTACAGGGGACCCTACGAGCAGTACTTC.

V usage is TRBV5-1 and J usage is TRBJ1-2; D is unclear. CDR1 is SGHRS, CDR2 YFSETQ, per germline. This CDR3 is built from 13 residues. The germline V and J ends were trimmed by 0 bases and 5 bases, with 8 bases remaining between them. CDR3 residues: CASSLDISYGYTF. CDR3 nucleotide sequence: TGCGCCAGCAGCTTGGACATATCTTATGGCTACACCTTC.

V is TRBV13 and J is TRBJ1-2; TRBD1 aligns across 10 bases. The CDR3 is 17 residues long. Germline CDR1 and CDR2: PRHDT and FYEKMQ (reference sequence). Trimming cost V 0 bases and J 6 bases; bases outside gene matches: 10. The CDR3 DNA reads as TGTGCCAGCAGCTTAGGCGGGGGGACAGGGGTGACGGATGGCTACACCTTC. It is translated as CASSLGGGTGVTDGYTF.

The chain uses TRBV2 and TRBJ2-1, with TRBD2 as a possible D gene (6 bases). The CDR3 is 22 residues long. Trimming cost V 2 bases and J 0 bases, with 29 bases left between them. Germline CDR1 reads SNHLY; CDR2 reads FYNNEI. The CDR3 DNA reads as TGTGCCAGCAGTGAAAGGGCTAGCGCTAGACCCAATTCCTATCACTCCTACAATGAGCAGTTCTTC. It yields the protein CASSERASARPNSYHSYNEQFF.

The chain is built from TRBV7-2 and TRBJ2-6; D perhaps matches TRBD1 (6 bases). The CDR3 is 16 residues long. Trimming took off 6 bases at V and 0 bases at J, with 12 bases between the two ends. Germline V gene data show CDR1 as SGHTA and CDR2 as FQGNSA. The CDR3 nucleotides are TGTGCCAGCAGTAATAACAGGGTCTCTGGGGCCAACGTCCTGACTTTC. Protein product: CASSNNRVSGANVLTF.

In DNA form, the CDR3 reads TGTGCCAGCAGAGGGATGAACACTGAAGCTTTCTTT. It codes for CASRGMNTEAFF. The J gene is TRBJ1-1, the V gene TRBV9; no reliable D call. Per the germline V gene, CDR1 is SGDLS and CDR2 is YYNGEE. The CDR3 loop spans 12 amino acids. V lost 5 bases and J lost 0, with 5 bases in between.

Of note for this clone: Germline and junction disagree at one end, which may indicate a read error. As DNA, the CDR3 is TGTGCCAACAGCCCTGCCACCGGGGAGCTGTTTTTT. Translation: CANSPATGELFF. The chain uses TRBV11-2 and TRBJ2-2; no firm D call. The germline gives CDR1 SGHAT, CDR2 FQNNGV. The CDR3 is 12 amino acids.

This clone was observed a single time. The genes are TRBV7-9 and TRBJ2-7; D is unclear. Between the trimmed V and J ends, which lost 1 base and 6 bases, there was a span of 10 bases. CDR3 length: 13 amino acids. Germline V gene lookup returns CDR1 SEHNR and CDR2 FQNEAQ (reference sequence). The CDR3 sequence: CASSLVGLSEQYF. The CDR3 bases are TGTGCCAGCAGCTTAGTAGGGCTGTCCGAGCAGTACTTC.

J is TRBJ2-7 and V is TRBV9; unclear D gene. With 4 bases removed from V and 2 bases from J, the gap between germline ends came to 7 bases. The V gene's germline CDR1 is SGDLS and CDR2 YYNGEE. The CDR3 runs to 12 residues. The CDR3 is CASSPQTYEQYF. The DNA of the CDR3 is TGTGCCAGCAGCCCCCAGACCTACGAGCAGTACTTC.

The J gene is TRBJ2-3, the V gene TRBV4-1, with D perhaps TRBD2 (6 bases). Germline CDR1 MGHRA, CDR2 YSYEKL. The V end was cut by 1 base, the J end by 0 bases, with 17 bases between. The CDR3 is 18 residues long. The CDR3 sequence is CASSQAGGRGFSTDTQYF. DNA of the CDR3: TGCGCCAGCAGCCAAGCGGGCGGGCGGGGATTTAGCACAGATACGCAGTATTTT.

Of note for this clone: Other DNA sequences in the sample encode the same CDR3. This chain uses TRBV9 with TRBJ2-1, with a tentative D call TRBD2 (6 bases). CDR3 length: 15 residues. Germline V CDR1 and CDR2: SGDLS, YYNGEE. The ends were cut back, 0 bases at V and 0 bases at J, with 7 bases in the middle. The CDR3 sequence is CASSVAGVSYNEQFF. The CDR3 nucleotides read TGTGCCAGCAGCGTAGCGGGAGTCTCCTACAATGAGCAGTTCTTC.

The chain employs TRBV28 and TRBJ2-7; TRBD1 is a possible D gene (5 bases). The CDR3 consists of 13 residues. V was trimmed by 7 bases and J by 3 bases, leaving 13 bases between them. Germline V gene data show CDR1 as MDHEN and CDR2 as SYDVKM. DNA of the CDR3: TGTGCCAGCATGGGGCAAGGCTTCTACGAGCAGTACTTC. Translated: CASMGQGFYEQYF.